A selection of T cell receptor beta chains follows, all from one sample in a study of T cell changes during pregnancy in multiple sclerosis. The data were produced by immunoSEQ multiplex PCR, yet TCRdb's version contains in-frame clones alone and is incomplete. The table has about 19,000 clones, roughly 88% seen once; the top ten hold around 5%. The sequences come from CD8+ T cells from peripheral blood mononuclear cells, collected in the third trimester of pregnancy. The receptors originated from a female donor in good health, enrolled as a control in a pregnancy study. The CDR3 runs from the conserved cysteine through the conserved F or W. Each record gives: J gene, D gene, clone size, V gene, CDR3 protein, CDR3 DNA. A D gene is named only where the DNA matches it firmly. Expanded clones get a size class; other rows say once, few or many, or leave the size out.

TRBJ1-1 TRBD1 few TRBV6-5 CASSWDRNTEAFF TGTGCCAGCAGCTGGGACAGGAACACTGAAGCTTTCTTT
TRBJ2-3 . . TRBV7-9 CASSPDSSTDTQYF TGTGCCAGCAGCCCGGACTCTAGCACAGATACGCAGTATTTT
TRBJ2-3 . . TRBV27 CASSLGGPTDTQYF TGTGCCAGCAGTTTGGGGGGACCCACAGATACGCAGTATTTT
TRBJ1-5 . once TRBV4-3 CASSQDKGKGGQPQHF TGCGCCAGCAGCCAAGATAAGGGCAAGGGCGGGCAGCCCCAGCATTTT
TRBJ2-5 . . TRBV16 CASSQSDGQTEDTQYF TGTGCCAGCAGCCAATCGGATGGGCAGACAGAAGACACCCAGTACTTC
TRBJ2-7 . . TRBV15 CATSRDLGKTYEQYF TGTGCCACCAGCAGAGATCTTGGCAAAACCTACGAGCAGTACTTC
TRBJ2-2 TRBD1 . TRBV6-5 CATQGANTGELFF TGTGCCACCCAGGGGGCGAACACCGGGGAGCTGTTTTTT
TRBJ1-2 . few TRBV5-6 CASSLEGGGTF TGTGCCAGCAGCTTGGAAGGCGGGGGGACCTTC
TRBJ1-1 . . TRBV7-3 CASSSSGNTEAFF TGTGCCAGCAGCTCCTCGGGGAACACTGAAGCTTTCTTT
TRBJ2-3 . . TRBV4-3 CASSQVSGRSTDTQYF TGCGCCAGCAGCCAAGTCTCTGGCCGAAGCACAGATACGCAGTATTTT
TRBJ1-6 . . TRBV11-2 CASSLDRDTGGSPLHF TGTGCCAGCAGCTTAGACCGGGACACTGGAGGTTCACCCCTCCACTTT
TRBJ1-2 TRBD1 . TRBV23-1 CASSQHNRGDGYTF TGCGCCAGCAGCCAACATAACAGGGGAGATGGCTACACCTTC
TRBJ1-2 . large TRBV9 CASSVGGASYGYTF TGTGCCAGCAGCGTAGGTGGAGCCTCATATGGCTACACCTTC
TRBJ1-2 TRBD1 . TRBV7-3 CASSYAGTGTYGYTF TGTGCCAGCAGCTACGCCGGGACAGGGACCTATGGCTACACCTTC
TRBJ1-3 TRBD1 . TRBV9 CASSVAGQGAGNTIYF TGTGCCAGCAGCGTAGCGGGACAGGGGGCTGGAAACACCATATATTTT
TRBJ2-1 . . TRBV7-2 CASSALTRSEQFF TGTGCCAGCAGCGCCTTGACTAGAAGTGAGCAGTTCTTC
TRBJ1-1 . . TRBV15 CATSRETGFEAFF TGTGCCACCAGCAGGGAAACAGGGTTTGAAGCTTTCTTT
TRBJ1-6 TRBD1 . TRBV27 CASSPGQHSPLHF TGTGCCAGCAGCCCGGGACAGCATTCACCCCTCCACTTT
TRBJ1-1 TRBD1 . TRBV7-2 CASSRTSQGKVGLNTEAFF TGTGCCAGCAGCCGTACCTCACAGGGGAAGGTGGGGTTGAACACTGAAGCTTTCTTT
TRBJ2-1 TRBD2 . TRBV4-3 CASSQGASGGISNEQFF TGCGCCAGCAGCCAAGGGGCTAGCGGGGGGATTAGCAATGAGCAGTTCTTC
TRBJ2-1 . . TRBV11-2 CASSLPGVNEQFF TGTGCCAGCAGCTTACCTGGAGTAAATGAGCAGTTCTTC
TRBJ1-1 TRBD1 . TRBV19 CASSSLTGVNTEAFF TGTGCCAGTAGTTCATTGACAGGGGTGAACACTGAAGCTTTCTTT
TRBJ2-2 TRBD1 once TRBV4-3 CASSLGQANTGELFF TGCGCCAGCAGCTTGGGACAGGCGAACACCGGGGAGCTGTTTTTT
TRBJ2-5 TRBD2 . TRBV11-2 CASSSAGGQETQYF TGTGCCAGCAGCTCGGCGGGGGGCCAAGAGACCCAGTACTTC